These 18 T cell receptor beta chains were sequenced from one sample in a study of T cells in localized non-small cell lung cancer. Libraries were prepared by immunoSEQ multiplex PCR; TCRdb keeps only in-frame clonotypes and omits some of them. The data contain tens of thousands of clones, less than 95% of them singletons. The starting material was peripheral blood, obtained before any cancer treatment. These TCRs come from a woman aged 35-75 years with stage I lung adenocarcinoma.

This chain links TRBV5-8 with TRBJ1-4, with a tentative D call TRBD1 (6 bases). CDR1 SGHTS and CDR2 YDEGEE come from the germline V gene. The CDR3 is 16 residues long. V was trimmed by 2 bases and J by 8 bases, leaving 19 bases between them. The CDR3 loop is CASSFKVLQGGEKLFF. CDR3 nucleotides: TGTGCCAGCAGCTTTAAAGTGCTACAGGGAGGCGAAAAACTGTTTTTT.

CDR3: CASSYSGARGTEAFF. DNA of the CDR3: TGTGCCAGCAGTTACTCGGGGGCGCGGGGCACTGAAGCTTTCTTT. The chain employs TRBV6-5 and TRBJ1-1, with D possibly TRBD1 on 6 matching bases. CDR3 length: 15 amino acids. V shed 0 bases and J shed 4 bases, with 12 bases lying between them. Germline assignment: CDR1 MNHEY and CDR2 SVGAGI.

J is TRBJ2-2 and V is TRBV11-3, with D perhaps matching TRBD1 or TRBD2 (5 bases each). V was clipped by 3 bases and J by 4 bases, with 12 bases between them. The CDR3 is made up of 15 amino acids. Looked up from germline, CDR1 is SGHNT and CDR2 is YENEEA. The CDR3 region is CASSLGPTPTGELFF. DNA of the CDR3: TGTGCCAGCAGCTTGGGACCCACACCCACCGGGGAGCTGTTTTTT.

This clone was found a few times. J is TRBJ2-7 and V is TRBV6-5; no definite D call. The CDR3 length is 14 residues. Germline loops: CDR1 MNHEY, CDR2 SVGAGI. Between the trimmed V and J ends, which lost 7 bases and 2 bases, there was a span of 15 bases. The DNA for the CDR3 is TGTGCCAGCACCGGACCTCCACCACCCTACGAGCAGTACTTC. Translation gives CASTGPPPPYEQYF.

The V call is TRBV9, the J call TRBJ2-1; maybe TRBD2 (6 bases). This CDR3 is built from 13 residues. The V gene lost 3 bases and the J gene lost 7 bases, with 11 bases spanning the gap. Germline V gene lookup returns CDR1 SGDLS and CDR2 YYNGEE. This chain's CDR3 is CASSGGGKNEQFF. The CDR3 nucleotides read TGTGCCAGCAGCGGTGGAGGGAAAAATGAGCAGTTCTTC.

J is TRBJ1-1 and V is TRBV18; 9 nucleotides agree with TRBD1. Germline V gene lookup returns CDR1 KGHSH and CDR2 LQKENI. The ends lost 3 bases at V and 6 bases at J; junction bases unmatched: 14. This CDR3 is 17 amino acids long. The CDR3, as DNA: TGTGCCAGCTCACCCCTTACCTCGACAGGGGGTATAGCTGAAGCTTTCTTT. Residues: CASSPLTSTGGIAEAFF.

The chain recombines TRBV30 with TRBJ2-3, with TRBD1 identical over 9 bases. Unmatched junction bases numbered 5, after V lost 2 bases and J lost 2 bases. The CDR3 is made up of 15 amino acids. Germline V gene data show CDR1 as GTSNPN and CDR2 as SVGIG (reference sequence). Here the CDR3 reads CAWSRDRALTDTQYF. The DNA for the CDR3 is TGTGCCTGGAGTCGGGACAGGGCCCTCACAGATACGCAGTATTTT.

The rearrangement uses TRBV7-9 and TRBJ2-7; D remains ambiguous. Germline loops: CDR1 SEHNR, CDR2 FQNEAQ (reference sequence). Trimming removed 5 bases at V and 2 bases at J, with 13 bases between. This CDR3 contains 14 residues. CDR3 amino acids: CASSPQTVAYEQYF. The CDR3, as DNA: TGTGCCAGCAGCCCTCAGACGGTCGCCTACGAGCAGTACTTC.

The chain links TRBV29-1 to TRBJ1-2; TRBD1 agrees at 9 bases. Trimming took 5 bases from V and 6 from J; bases not matched to a gene: 10. Germline V lookup: CDR1 SQVTM, CDR2 ANQGSEA. This CDR3 has 14 amino acids. CDR3 amino acids: CSVTTGGVSNGYTF. CDR3 nucleotides: TGCAGCGTTACAACAGGGGGCGTATCGAATGGCTACACCTTC.

The chain links TRBV7-2 to TRBJ1-3, with 12 bases lining up with TRBD1. Germline lookup yields CDR1 SGHTA and CDR2 FQGNSA. The CDR3 sequence is 17 residues long. V was pared by 1 base and J by 2 bases, with 3 bases of the junction left unmatched. The CDR3 protein is CASSLVGTGGAGNTIYF. CDR3 sequence (DNA): TGTGCCAGCAGCTTAGTTGGGACAGGGGGCGCTGGAAACACCATATATTTT.

The chain joins TRBV19 to TRBJ2-5; the match to TRBD2 covers 7 bases. The V gene end was trimmed by 9 bases and the J gene end by 5 bases; junction bases not matched to a gene: 0. The CDR3 is 10 amino acids. Germline CDR1 LNHDA, CDR2 SQIVND (reference sequence). The chain's CDR3 is CASGRETQYF. The CDR3 DNA sequence: TGTGCCAGCGGGAGGGAGACCCAGTACTTC.

The rearrangement links TRBV19 to TRBJ1-5; TRBD1 aligns across 10 bases. Germline CDR1 LNHDA, CDR2 SQIVND (reference sequence). The CDR3 is made up of 16 amino acids. Trimming took 5 bases from V and 3 from J; bases not matched to a gene: 7. Written as DNA, the CDR3 is TGTGCCAGTAGTGTCTTGGGACAGGGGAACAATCAGCCCCAGCATTTT. Amino acid sequence: CASSVLGQGNNQPQHF.

This rearrangement joins TRBV20-1 to TRBJ1-2, with D perhaps matching TRBD1 (6 bases). This CDR3 comprises 11 residues. Germline CDR1 is DFQATT and CDR2 is SNEGSKA (reference sequence). V lost 6 bases and J 4 bases, leaving 9 bases between the germline ends. The CDR3 loop is CSATGIYGYTF. Here the CDR3 DNA reads TGCAGTGCCACAGGGATCTATGGCTACACCTTC.

The CDR3 DNA is TGTGCCAGCAGCTTGTGGGGGCTCTCTGGAAACACCATATATTTT. It encodes CASSLWGLSGNTIYF. This chain uses TRBV7-2 with TRBJ1-3; D possibly corresponds to TRBD1 (6 bases). Trimming took 3 bases from V and 0 from J, leaving 9 bases between them. Looked up from germline, CDR1 is SGHTA and CDR2 is FQGNSA. The CDR3 has 15 residues.

The rearrangement links TRBV9 to TRBJ2-7, with a tentative D call TRBD2 (6 bases). Between the trimmed V and J ends, which lost 0 bases and 3 bases, there was a span of 7 bases. The length of the CDR3 is 13 residues. Germline CDR1 is SGDLS and CDR2 is YYNGEE. The CDR3 region is CASSVAGDYEQYF. The DNA of the CDR3 is TGTGCCAGCAGCGTAGCGGGGGACTACGAGCAGTACTTC.

This clone was detected once. V usage is TRBV5-1 and J usage is TRBJ2-5; D remains unclear. Germline values: CDR1 SGHRS, CDR2 YFSETQ. The CDR3 is 13 residues long. The V end lost 0 bases, the J end lost 0 bases, and 3 bases lay between the germline ends. The CDR3 here is CASSLGYQETQYF. CDR3 bases: TGCGCCAGCAGCTTGGGGTACCAAGAGACCCAGTACTTC.

V is TRBV6-1 and J is TRBJ2-1, with D perhaps TRBD1 (6 bases). The CDR3 length is 15 residues. CDR1 is MNHNS, CDR2 SASEGT, per germline. The V end was cut by 2 bases, the J end by 7 bases, with 15 bases between. CDR3 protein: CASSEWQGQGNEQFF. In nucleotides, the CDR3 is TGTGCCAGCAGTGAATGGCAGGGGCAGGGGAATGAGCAGTTCTTC.

This chain joins TRBV7-9 and TRBJ2-5, with 12 bases identical to TRBD2. The CDR3 runs 15 residues. CDR1 SEHNR and CDR2 FQNEAQ come from the germline V gene (reference sequence). The trim removed 4 bases at V and 3 bases at J, leaving 3 bases unmatched. Here the CDR3 DNA reads TGTGCCAGCAGCTGGACTAGCGGGGCAGAAGAGACCCAGTACTTC. Amino acid sequence: CASSWTSGAEETQYF. The full variable domain, with the rest looked up from reference TRBV7-9 and TRBJ2-5, is DTGVSQNPRHKITKRGQNVTFRCDPISEHNRLYWYRQTLGQGPEFLTYFQNEAQLEKSRLLSDRFSAERPKGSFSTLEIQRTEQGDSAMYLCASSWTSGAEETQYFGPGTRLLVL.